Given below is one T cell receptor beta chain in context. Original processing notes: From reference gene primer amplification, estimates of nucleated cell counts were derived. Measured with immunoSEQ multiplex PCR; TCRdb has only the in-frame clones, and not every one. V, J and clone size reflect that table, while D and trimming were determined from the DNA. The top ten hold 1% of the sample, which has around 300,000 clones, around 90% seen once. These data belong to a study of blood T cell repertoires in COVID-19. The overall study: Whether acute or convalescent, the COVID-19 samples came from the United States, Italy and Spain. In each case, the material was cDNA or gDNA derived from T cells, B-cell-depleted T cells, or PBMCs.

Germline CDR1 GTSNPN, CDR2 SVGIG (reference sequence). Unmatched junction bases numbered 8, after V lost 4 bases and J lost 8 bases. The CDR3 length is 14 residues. The TCR sequence derives from a man in his fifties or sixties with active or convalescent COVID-19. The material sequenced was peripheral blood. The chain couples TRBV30 to TRBJ1-4; 9 bases agree with TRBD1. The CDR3 here is CAWTTGQGWEKLFF. For the CDR3, the DNA is TGTGCCTGGACCACGGGACAGGGTTGGGAAAAACTGTTTTTT.